The 27 T cell receptor beta chains given below trace back to one sample, sequenced in a study of cytomegalovirus exposure and HLA in healthy donors. The PCR made use of 60 Vbeta and 13 Jbeta primers. Sequenced by immunoSEQ multiplex PCR; TCRdb stores in-frame clones only, minus some. The table shows some 95,000 clones, with approximately 80% occurring only once. The sample comprised PBMCs. Source of these receptors: a woman in her forties in good health and CMV-seropositive.

This rearrangement joins TRBV6-4 to TRBJ2-7, with D possibly matching TRBD1 (6 bases). Germline lookup yields CDR1 MRHNA and CDR2 SNTAGT. The CDR3 is 14 amino acids. Trimming removed 6 bases from V and 0 bases from J, with 12 bases in between. The CDR3 bases are TGTGCCAGCAGGGGGGCATCATTCTCCTACGAGCAGTACTTC. It yields the protein CASRGASFSYEQYF.

The chain recombines TRBV4-1 with TRBJ2-7, with D unclear. This CDR3 is built from 16 residues. Germline V gene sequence: CDR1 MGHRA, CDR2 YSYEKL. The V end was cut by 0 bases, the J end by 2 bases, with 14 bases between. CDR3 in amino acids: CASSQDLAATPYEQYF. In DNA form, the CDR3 reads TGCGCCAGCAGCCAAGATCTCGCAGCGACCCCCTACGAGCAGTACTTC.

The V call is TRBV6-6, the J call TRBJ1-4, with 8 bases matching TRBD1. The germline V gene encodes CDR1 MNHNY and CDR2 SVGAGI (reference sequence). J lost 8 bases, V lost 8 bases, and 7 bases had no gene match. This CDR3 contains 13 residues. Here the CDR3 reads CASARGLGEKLFF. CDR3 coding DNA: TGTGCCAGCGCCAGGGGGCTTGGCGAAAAACTGTTTTTT.

The chain joins TRBV19 to TRBJ1-2; 7 nucleotides align to TRBD1. CDR1 and CDR2 from the germline V gene are LNHDA and SQIVND (reference sequence). J gave up 8 bases and V 3 bases, and 9 bases lay outside the gene matches. CDR3 length: 14 amino acids. The CDR3 is CASSMDRKDRGYTF. CDR3 coding DNA: TGTGCCAGTAGTATGGACAGGAAGGACCGGGGCTACACCTTC.

J is TRBJ2-5 and V is TRBV18; 13 nucleotides align to TRBD2. V trimming: 2 bases; J trimming: 5 bases; junction bases outside the gene matches: 8. The germline V gene encodes CDR1 KGHSH and CDR2 LQKENI. The CDR3 has 17 residues. The CDR3 region is CASSPRTSGSIRETQYF. In DNA, the CDR3 is TGTGCCAGCTCACCAAGGACTAGCGGGAGTATTAGGGAGACCCAGTACTTC.

This clone has just a few counts. The genes are TRBV5-4 and TRBJ2-1; TRBD2 agrees at 10 bases. The CDR3 is 12 residues long. Germline CDR1 is SGHNT and CDR2 is YYREEE (reference sequence). V lost 4 bases to trimming and J lost 10 bases; unmatched junction nucleotides: 2. Written as DNA, the CDR3 is TGTGCCAGCAGCACGGGACTAGCGGAGCAGTTCTTC. Its translation: CASSTGLAEQFF.

V usage is TRBV5-1 and J usage is TRBJ2-3; a weak D match, TRBD2 (7 bases). CDR3 length: 15 residues. CDR1 is SGHRS and CDR2 is YFSETQ in the germline V gene. Trimming pared 4 bases from V and 4 bases from J, leaving 16 bases between. The CDR3 region has the DNA TGCGCCAGCAGCGGGGGGGCGGTAGGCCCAGATACGCAGTATTTT. Its translation: CASSGGAVGPDTQYF.

This chain uses TRBV29-1 with TRBJ1-5, with a weak D call TRBD1 (5 bases). Trimming took 4 bases from V and 2 from J, leaving 9 bases between them. CDR1 and CDR2 from the germline V gene are SQVTM and ANQGSEA. This CDR3 contains 13 residues. CDR3 sequence: CSVAGGGNQPQHF. The DNA of the CDR3 is TGCAGCGTTGCGGGGGGGGGCAATCAGCCCCAGCATTTT.

This chain uses TRBV5-4 with TRBJ1-2, with TRBD1 matching 7 bases. Trimming took 4 bases from V and 8 from J; bases not matched to a gene: 5. The CDR3 is 12 residues long. The germline CDR1 and CDR2 sequences are SGHNT and YYREEE (reference sequence). The CDR3, as DNA: TGTGCCAGCAGCGAATCAGGGGGAGGCTACACCTTC. Amino acid sequence: CASSESGGGYTF.

This chain uses TRBV10-3 with TRBJ1-2; D is unresolved. The CDR3 covers 13 residues. Germline CDR1 and CDR2: ENHRY and SYGVKD. The germline V and J ends were trimmed by 4 bases and 5 bases, with 11 bases remaining between them. The chain's CDR3 is CAISVSTEYGYTF. The CDR3 nucleotides read TGTGCCATCAGTGTGTCGACTGAATATGGCTACACCTTC.

The chain combines TRBV19 with TRBJ2-3; D might be TRBD2 (5 bases). V gave up 4 bases and J gave up 2 bases, with 10 bases separating them. The CDR3 is made up of 14 amino acids. The germline V gene encodes CDR1 LNHDA and CDR2 SQIVND (reference sequence). CDR3 sequence: CASSKAEATDTQYF. The CDR3 DNA reads TGTGCCAGTAGTAAAGCGGAGGCCACAGATACGCAGTATTTT.

The chain combines TRBV6-1 with TRBJ2-1; 10 nucleotides match TRBD2. Per germline, CDR1 MNHNS and CDR2 SASEGT. Unmatched junction bases numbered 5, after V lost 5 bases and J lost 7 bases. This CDR3 is 14 amino acids long. The CDR3 reads CASSPSGRRNEQFF. In nucleotides, the CDR3 is TGTGCCAGCAGTCCTAGCGGGAGACGAAATGAGCAGTTCTTC.

The chain employs TRBV29-1 and TRBJ1-1, with D maybe TRBD1 (5 bases). V lost 3 bases, J lost 10 bases, and 9 bases lay in between. The CDR3 runs to 10 residues. From germline, CDR1 is SQVTM and CDR2 ANQGSEA. Here the CDR3 DNA reads TGCAGCGTTGATTTGGACATAGCTTTCTTT. Its translation: CSVDLDIAFF.

V usage is TRBV28 and J usage is TRBJ1-4; 7 bases fit TRBD1. This CDR3 contains 16 residues. Per the germline V gene, CDR1 is MDHEN and CDR2 is SYDVKM. Trimming at V came to 1 base and at J to 5 bases, leaving 7 bases not matched to a gene. In DNA, the CDR3 is TGTGCCAGCAGTTTATTCCTCCGGGACAGAAATGAAAAACTGTTTTTT. Encoded protein: CASSLFLRDRNEKLFF. The whole variable domain, remainder taken from reference TRBV28 and TRBJ1-4, is DVKVTQSSRYLVKRTGEKVFLECVQDMDHENMFWYRQDPGLGLRLIYFSYDVKMKEKGDIPEGYSVSREKKERFSLILESASTNQTSMYLCASSLFLRDRNEKLFFGSGTQLSVL.

The V call is TRBV7-9, the J call TRBJ2-1; a possible D gene is TRBD2 (6 bases). Trimming cost V 3 bases and J 6 bases, with 9 bases left between them. CDR1 and CDR2 from the germline V gene are SEHNR and FQNEAQ (reference sequence). This CDR3 is built from 13 residues. This CDR3 is CASSLGGFNEQFF. CDR3 coding DNA: TGTGCCAGCAGCTTGGGGGGATTCAATGAGCAGTTCTTC.

Of note for this clone: Other DNA sequences from this sample encode an identical CDR3 as well. The chain couples TRBV5-1 to TRBJ2-1, with 12 bases that match TRBD2. The V segment lost 0 bases and the J segment 3 bases; nucleotides outside the gene matches: 1. This CDR3 is built from 16 residues. Germline CDR1 and CDR2: SGHRS and YFSETQ. The CDR3 loop reads CASSLGLAGVYNEQFF. CDR3 nucleotides: TGCGCCAGCAGCTTGGGACTAGCGGGAGTCTACAATGAGCAGTTCTTC.

The gene calls are TRBV5-1 and TRBJ1-1; 7 bases align to TRBD1. J gave up 4 bases and V 4 bases, and 13 bases lay outside the gene matches. The CDR3 is 16 amino acids. Germline CDR1 reads SGHRS; CDR2 reads YFSETQ. As DNA, the CDR3 is TGCGCCAGCAGCGCCGGACAGGTAGGATCCGGCACTGAAGCTTTCTTT. Its translation is CASSAGQVGSGTEAFF.

V is TRBV7-8 and J is TRBJ2-3; perhaps TRBD1 as D (5 bases). V dropped 5 bases and J dropped 3 bases, with 15 bases sitting between them. The CDR3 is 15 amino acids. Germline V gene data show CDR1 as SGHVS and CDR2 as FQNEAQ. CDR3 amino acids: CASSPRGAGTDTQYF. Written as DNA, the CDR3 is TGTGCCAGCAGCCCCCGTGGGGCTGGGACAGATACGCAGTATTTT.

V and J are TRBV28 and TRBJ2-5, with 7 bases that match TRBD2. V lost 6 bases, J lost 1 base, and 5 bases stayed unmatched. This CDR3 region has 14 residues. Germline CDR1 MDHEN, CDR2 SYDVKM. The CDR3 region is CASSHGGTQETQYF. The CDR3 DNA is TGTGCCAGCAGCCACGGGGGGACCCAAGAGACCCAGTACTTC. The entire variable domain, with the rest obtained from reference TRBV28 and TRBJ2-5, is as follows: DVKVTQSSRYLVKRTGEKVFLECVQDMDHENMFWYRQDPGLGLRLIYFSYDVKMKEKGDIPEGYSVSREKKERFSLILESASTNQTSMYLCASSHGGTQETQYFGPGTRLLVL.

V is TRBV6-1 and J is TRBJ1-2; the match to TRBD1 covers 8 bases. The CDR3 totals 14 residues. Losses at the gene ends were 11 bases for V and 2 bases for J; bases not matched to a gene: 10. From germline, CDR1 is MNHNS and CDR2 SASEGT. The CDR3 region is CAGETGGENYGYTF. The CDR3 bases are TGTGCCGGGGAAACAGGGGGGGAAAACTATGGCTACACCTTC.

The chain couples TRBV4-2 to TRBJ2-3; 7 nucleotides match TRBD2. Germline V gene data show CDR1 as LGHNA and CDR2 as YNFKEQ. The CDR3 is made up of 18 amino acids. With 3 bases clipped from V and 1 base from J, the junction kept 13 bases outside the gene matches. The CDR3 DNA follows: TGTGCCAGCAGCCAGGCTTTCGGGACTACCCCTGGCACAGATACGCAGTATTTT. Translation: CASSQAFGTTPGTDTQYF.

For this clone: An end of the junction does not agree with germline; a read error may underlie this. This chain links TRBV7-9 with TRBJ2-7; perhaps TRBD1 as D (5 bases). Germline loops: CDR1 SEHNR, CDR2 FQNEAQ (reference sequence). The CDR3 has 12 amino acids. The CDR3 nucleotides are TGTTCCAGCACTCGACAGTCCTACGAGCAGTACTTC. It is translated as CSSTRQSYEQYF.

This clone has only a few counts. This chain connects TRBV6-4 to TRBJ2-3; 10 nucleotides match TRBD2. Germline V gives CDR1 MRHNA, CDR2 SNTAGT. The CDR3 is 15 amino acids. The J segment lost 4 bases and the V segment lost 5 bases, leaving 6 bases of the junction unmatched. The CDR3 sequence is CASSPGTSESDTQYF. In DNA, the CDR3 is TGTGCCAGCAGTCCCGGGACTAGCGAATCAGATACGCAGTATTTT.

The chain links TRBV7-6 to TRBJ1-3, with D uncertain. The V gene's germline CDR1 is SGHVS and CDR2 FNYEAQ. This CDR3 has 16 residues. V was cut by 1 base and J by 0 bases, with 10 bases left in between. For the CDR3, the DNA is TGTGCCAGCAGCTTAGGAACGGCTAGCTCTGGAAACACCATATATTTT. Its translation is CASSLGTASSGNTIYF. The entire variable domain, with the rest obtained from reference TRBV7-6 and TRBJ1-3, is as follows: GAGVSQSPRYKVTKRGQDVALRCDPISGHVSLYWYRQALGQGPEFLTYFNYEAQQDKSGLPNDRFSAERPEGSISTLTIQRTEQRDSAMYRCASSLGTASSGNTIYFGEGSWLTVV.

The chain employs TRBV10-3 and TRBJ2-7, with 11 positions matching TRBD2. The CDR3 consists of 16 residues. Per the germline V gene, CDR1 is ENHRY and CDR2 is SYGVKD. J was trimmed by 1 base and V by 6 bases; bases with no gene match: 8. The CDR3 reads CAISPASGRPSYEQYF. The CDR3 DNA reads as TGTGCCATCAGCCCTGCTAGCGGGAGGCCGTCCTACGAGCAGTACTTC.

This sequence joins TRBV6-1 and TRBJ1-1, with 8 bases identical to TRBD1. V shed 2 bases, J shed 8 bases, and the junction held 4 bases outside the gene matches. Per the germline V gene, CDR1 is MNHNS and CDR2 is SASEGT. The CDR3 sequence is 13 residues long. Here the CDR3 reads CASSEFWDREAFF. The CDR3 DNA sequence: TGTGCCAGCAGTGAATTTTGGGACAGGGAAGCTTTCTTT.

This clone occurred once. The CDR3 is CATRTPGQGIRNEKLFF. The DNA of the CDR3 is TGTGCCACCCGAACACCGGGACAGGGAATCCGGAATGAAAAACTGTTTTTT. This chain connects TRBV19 to TRBJ1-4; 9 nucleotides match TRBD1. This CDR3 spans 17 amino acids. V gave up 10 bases and J gave up 5 bases; unmatched junction bases: 17. CDR1 and CDR2 (germline): LNHDA, SQIVND (reference sequence).